One sample yielded the 9 T cell receptor beta chains listed below, sequenced in a study of blood T cells in healthy people across ages. Then a second PCR, running about 7 to 11 cycles, was carried out with a sample-barcoded 5' primer and a J-beta primer mix. MiXCR, applied by TCRdb to the 5' RACE reads, yields one record per CDR3 protein. The data show some 750,000 distinct CDR3 sequences, over 20% seen once. The material sequenced was blood. The receptors come from a man between 65 and 79 years old in good health.

This clonotype occurred many times. This rearrangement joins TRBV28 to TRBJ2-4; 12 bases match TRBD2. The CDR3 is made up of 16 amino acids. Germline CDR1 reads MDHEN; CDR2 reads SYDVKM. The ends lost 5 bases at V and 8 bases at J; junction bases unmatched: 10. Written as DNA, the CDR3 is TGTGCCAGCAGTATAGGACTAGCGGGAACGGGAGACATTCAGTACTTC. Protein sequence: CASSIGLAGTGDIQYF.

This clonotype was seen a handful of times. This chain uses TRBV14 with TRBJ2-1, with D perhaps matching TRBD2 (6 bases). Trimming shortened V by 4 bases and J by 7 bases, and 23 bases separated the two germline ends. This CDR3 has 17 residues. CDR1 and CDR2 from the germline V gene are SGHDN and FVKESK. The chain's CDR3 is CASSRLEWHGVENEQFF. In nucleotides, the CDR3 is TGTGCCAGCAGCCGACTAGAATGGCACGGCGTCGAGAATGAGCAGTTCTTC.

Of note for this clonotype: A read error may be the cause here, since a much bigger clone is one base away. The rearrangement uses TRBV9 and TRBJ2-1, with no clear D. The CDR3 contains 12 residues. Germline V lookup: CDR1 SGDLS, CDR2 YYNGEE. V was shortened by 0 bases and J by 5 bases, with 3 bases between the two germline ends. CDR3 bases: TGTGCCAGCAGCGTAGGGAACAATGAGCAGTTCTTC. It encodes CASSVGNNEQFF.

This clonotype was detected only a few times. The CDR3 protein is CASSLETGGVGEAFF. Here the CDR3 DNA reads TGCGCCAGCAGCTTGGAGACAGGGGGGGTCGGCGAAGCTTTCTTT. The chain uses TRBV5-1 and TRBJ1-1; TRBD1 agrees at 9 bases. V trimming: 0 bases; J trimming: 8 bases; junction bases outside the gene matches: 8. CDR1 is SGHRS, CDR2 YFSETQ, per germline. The CDR3 is 15 amino acids.

This clonotype was counted between two and nine times. The chain combines TRBV12-3 or TRBV12-4 with TRBJ2-1; 7 positions agree with TRBD2. The ends lost 7 bases at V and 0 bases at J; junction bases unmatched: 9. The CDR3 is made up of 16 amino acids. As DNA, the CDR3 is TGTGCCAGCAACAAACCCGGGACTACCTCCTACAATGAGCAGTTCTTC. It is translated as CASNKPGTTSYNEQFF.

The V gene is TRBV6-5, the J gene TRBJ2-6; maybe TRBD1 (6 bases). This CDR3 is 18 amino acids long. V lost 6 bases, J lost 0 bases, and 18 bases lay in between. Germline CDR1 reads MNHEY; CDR2 reads SVGAGI. The CDR3 reads CASRMYRAISSGANVLTF. The CDR3 nucleotides are TGTGCCAGCAGGATGTACAGGGCTATATCCTCTGGGGCCAACGTCCTGACTTTC.

The chain recombines TRBV5-1 with TRBJ1-1; possible D gene TRBD1, 6 bases. The CDR3 has 14 residues. Trimming stripped 0 bases from V and 10 bases from J, with 16 bases between. From germline, CDR1 is SGHRS and CDR2 YFSETQ. The CDR3 here is CASSLVVTEGVAFF. CDR3 bases: TGCGCCAGCAGCTTGGTTGTCACCGAGGGGGTAGCTTTCTTT.

The J gene is TRBJ2-1, the V gene TRBV15; D is uncertain. CDR1 is LNHNV, CDR2 YYDKDF, per germline (reference sequence). The V and J ends lost 3 bases and 8 bases respectively, with 11 bases between them. This CDR3 is 13 amino acids long. CDR3 sequence: CATSSAPKDEQFF. The CDR3 coding sequence is TGTGCCACCAGCAGCGCTCCCAAGGATGAGCAGTTCTTC. Full variable domain (outside the CDR3, taken from reference TRBV15 and TRBJ2-1): DAMVIQNPRYQVTQFGKPVTLSCSQTLNHNVMYWYQQKSSQAPKLLFHYYDKDFNNEADTPDNFQSRRPNTSFCFLDIRSPGLGDTAMYLCATSSAPKDEQFFGPGTRLTVL.

Only a few counts were recorded for this clonotype. CDR3 nucleotides: TGTGCCAGCAGCTTAGGGATAGCCTCGGAGCAGTTCTTC. Its translation is CASSLGIASEQFF. V gene TRBV7-9 combines with J gene TRBJ2-5; unclear D gene. TRBJ2-1 explains the end of the DNA better; the J call may be wrong. This CDR3 has 13 amino acids. From germline, CDR1 is SEHNR and CDR2 FQNEAQ (reference sequence).